Each of the 26 T cell receptor beta chains below was sequenced from the same sample in a study of shared clonotypes between healthy human individuals. Assay: immunoSEQ multiplex PCR; the TCRdb copy retains only in-frame clones and omits some. This table has about 2,100,000 clones, around 93% appearing once. It was CD45RO-negative cells, positively selected for CCR7, that made up naive CD8 cells, with terminally differentiated effector memory CD45RA+ cells excluded. The sequencing input was naive CD8+ T cells from PBMCs. These receptors all come from a man aged 18 to 30 in good health. Some clones in this sample may be carry-over from other donors' samples.

V and J are TRBV5-1 and TRBJ1-1; D remains ambiguous. Germline CDR1 SGHRS, CDR2 YFSETQ. The CDR3 runs 16 residues. Trimming removed 1 base from V and 0 bases from J, with 13 bases in between. The CDR3 coding sequence is TGCGCCAGCAGCTTGCTGGCATCCTCTTTGAACACTGAAGCTTTCTTT. It translates to CASSLLASSLNTEAFF.

This CDR3 reads CATSRVHLGGQPQHF. The CDR3 DNA reads as TGTGCCACCAGCAGAGTCCATCTTGGGGGGCAGCCCCAGCATTTT. The chain recombines TRBV15 with TRBJ1-5; D might be TRBD1 (5 bases). The CDR3 sequence is 15 residues long. CDR1 is LNHNV, CDR2 YYDKDF, per germline (reference sequence). The ends were cut back, 1 base at V and 7 bases at J, with 14 bases in the middle.

The V call is TRBV27, the J call TRBJ1-5, with D unclear. V lost 8 bases and J 3 bases, leaving 14 bases between the germline ends. The CDR3 consists of 14 residues. Germline loops: CDR1 MNHEY, CDR2 SMNVEV (reference sequence). This CDR3 reads CASGPDGLNQPQHF. CDR3 nucleotides: TGTGCCAGCGGACCGGACGGACTCAATCAGCCCCAGCATTTT.

This sequence joins TRBV28 and TRBJ2-5; no firm D call. This CDR3 has 13 amino acids. Germline V gene sequence: CDR1 MDHEN, CDR2 SYDVKM. V was shortened by 2 bases and J by 5 bases, with 9 bases between the two germline ends. The CDR3 sequence is CASSLVRAETQYF. Here the CDR3 DNA reads TGTGCCAGCAGTTTAGTTAGGGCCGAGACCCAGTACTTC.

The V call is TRBV2, the J call TRBJ2-1, with D unresolved. CDR1 and CDR2 from the germline V gene are SNHLY and FYNNEI. The germline V and J ends were trimmed by 8 bases and 6 bases, with 23 bases remaining between them. This CDR3 contains 16 residues. DNA for the CDR3: TGTGCCAGCCACCCGATGGCAAGGGTTATGGGCAATGAGCAGTTCTTC. It specifies CASHPMARVMGNEQFF.

V is TRBV7-9 and J is TRBJ2-4; TRBD2 agrees at 7 bases. The CDR3 runs to 15 residues. Germline loops: CDR1 SEHNR, CDR2 FQNEAQ (reference sequence). The J segment lost 0 bases and the V segment lost 2 bases, leaving 1 base of the junction unmatched. In DNA, the CDR3 is TGTGCCAGCAGCTTATTAGCGGGAGCCAAAAACATTCAGTACTTC. As protein: CASSLLAGAKNIQYF.

The chain carries TRBV2 and TRBJ2-3; unclear D gene. Germline CDR1 and CDR2: SNHLY and FYNNEI. Deletions cut 5 bases from V and 3 bases from J, with 3 bases between. The CDR3 extends over 11 amino acids. The chain's CDR3 is CASSITDTQYF. CDR3 nucleotide sequence: TGTGCCAGCAGTATTACAGATACGCAGTATTTT.

The chain joins TRBV5-5 to TRBJ1-1; possible D gene TRBD1, 6 bases. The CDR3 sequence is 15 residues long. Between the trimmed V and J ends, which lost 0 bases and 4 bases, there was a span of 13 bases. Germline loops: CDR1 SGHKS, CDR2 YYEKEE (reference sequence). The CDR3 bases are TGTGCCAGCAGCTTGGCTCAGGGGCTGGGCACTGAAGCTTTCTTT. Its translation is CASSLAQGLGTEAFF.

CDR3 amino acids: CASSSGLRNTIYF. The CDR3 DNA reads TGTGCCAGCAGTTCGGGACTGAGGAACACCATATATTTT. V is TRBV7-9 and J is TRBJ1-3; D is perhaps TRBD1 (5 bases). V was clipped by 6 bases and J by 7 bases, with 13 bases between them. CDR3 length: 13 residues. Per germline, CDR1 SEHNR and CDR2 FQNEAQ (reference sequence).

The chain recombines TRBV6-1 with TRBJ2-4; D is ambiguous. CDR1 and CDR2 from the germline V gene are MNHNS and SASEGT. The CDR3 runs to 17 residues. Trimming cost V 1 base and J 5 bases, with 18 bases left between them. The CDR3 here is CASSEGALDRAQNIQYF. DNA of the CDR3: TGTGCCAGCAGTGAAGGGGCTTTAGATCGAGCACAAAACATTCAGTACTTC.

The chain recombines TRBV6-6 with TRBJ2-7; D may correspond to TRBD1 or TRBD2 (5 bases each). V was clipped by 0 bases and J by 5 bases, with 14 bases between them. Looked up from germline, CDR1 is MNHNY and CDR2 is SVGAGI (reference sequence). The CDR3 is 15 residues long. CDR3 nucleotide sequence: TGTGCCAGCAGTTACTCGAGGGGTTCCCCCAACGAGCAGTACTTC. It is translated as CASSYSRGSPNEQYF.

The genes are TRBV6-5 and TRBJ2-1, with D perhaps TRBD2 (6 bases). This CDR3 comprises 13 residues. Germline-derived CDR1 and CDR2 are MNHEY and SVGAGI. The V gene lost 7 bases and the J gene lost 5 bases, with 12 bases spanning the gap. In nucleotides, the CDR3 is TGTGCCAGCACCCTAGCGCCCCACAATGAGCAGTTCTTC. Protein: CASTLAPHNEQFF.

V usage is TRBV11-2 and J usage is TRBJ2-2, with D possibly matching TRBD1 (5 bases). The CDR3 spans 16 residues. Germline assignment: CDR1 SGHAT and CDR2 FQNNGV. The V gene lost 4 bases and the J gene lost 6 bases, with 18 bases spanning the gap. CDR3 residues: CASSSRAPFTPGELFF. DNA of the CDR3: TGTGCCAGCAGCTCCAGGGCCCCCTTCACCCCCGGGGAGCTGTTTTTT.

The V and J genes are TRBV5-6 and TRBJ2-5, with D possibly TRBD1 on 6 matching bases. V shed 6 bases and J shed 7 bases, with 22 bases lying between them. The CDR3 length is 15 residues. The germline gives CDR1 SGHDT, CDR2 YYEEEE. The CDR3 bases are TGTGCCAGCATCCTCCGGGACACCTCGAAGGGGACCCAGTACTTC. Amino acid sequence: CASILRDTSKGTQYF.

The CDR3 sequence: CASSQDYSGRMGAYEQYF. CDR3 nucleotides: TGCGCCAGCAGCCAAGACTACAGCGGGAGAATGGGGGCCTACGAGCAGTACTTC. V is TRBV4-1 and J is TRBJ2-7, with 8 bases identical to TRBD2. Germline V gives CDR1 MGHRA, CDR2 YSYEKL. V was clipped by 0 bases and J by 2 bases; unmatched bases: 12. CDR3 length: 18 amino acids.

This clone has only a few counts. The rearrangement joins TRBV19 to TRBJ1-1; D is uncertain. CDR1 and CDR2 (germline): LNHDA, SQIVND (reference sequence). There are 14 residues in the CDR3. Trimming took 5 bases from V and 0 from J, leaving 10 bases between them. CDR3 nucleotides: TGTGCCAGTAGTCTAGGACGGATGAACACTGAAGCTTTCTTT. This encodes CASSLGRMNTEAFF.

In nucleotides, the CDR3 is TGTGCCAGCAGTTGGGGGTCCCTGCTCGGGGGAGGAGACAATGAGCAGTTCTTC. The encoded protein is CASSWGSLLGGGDNEQFF. This chain uses TRBV27 with TRBJ2-1, with a tentative D call TRBD2 (6 bases). Germline loops: CDR1 MNHEY, CDR2 SMNVEV (reference sequence). The CDR3 covers 18 residues. The V end was cut by 4 bases, the J end by 5 bases, with 24 bases between.

The chain employs TRBV9 and TRBJ2-7; D perhaps matches TRBD1 (6 bases). This CDR3 has 16 amino acids. Germline V lookup: CDR1 SGDLS, CDR2 YYNGEE. The germline V and J ends were trimmed by 7 bases and 7 bases, with 27 bases remaining between them. In DNA form, the CDR3 reads TGTGCCAGCGGACCGTGGGACACCCTGGGGGCGATTGAGCAGTACTTC. This translates into CASGPWDTLGAIEQYF.

V and J are TRBV7-6 and TRBJ2-5, with a possible D match to TRBD2 (6 bases). CDR1 and CDR2 from the germline V gene are SGHVS and FNYEAQ. Trimming stripped 1 base from V and 4 bases from J, with 16 bases between. This CDR3 comprises 16 residues. The CDR3 nucleotides read TGTGCCAGCAGCTTAGTCGGTAGCGGCGAAGGAGAGACCCAGTACTTC. Translation: CASSLVGSGEGETQYF.

A single count supports this clone. The chain recombines TRBV28 with TRBJ2-7; D perhaps matches TRBD1 (5 bases). Germline CDR1 is MDHEN and CDR2 is SYDVKM. Trimming took off 2 bases at V and 7 bases at J, with 12 bases between the two ends. CDR3 length: 13 residues. Written as DNA, the CDR3 is TGTGCCAGCAGTTTAGGGGCATTGGGTGAGCAGTACTTC. Protein sequence: CASSLGALGEQYF.

Worth noting for this clone: Other DNA sequences of this sample code for an identical CDR3. The chain recombines TRBV28 with TRBJ2-1; no clear D gene. The CDR3 runs to 13 residues. Germline V lookup: CDR1 MDHEN, CDR2 SYDVKM. With 4 bases removed from V and 1 base from J, the gap between germline ends came to 5 bases. CDR3 amino acids: CASSSTSYNEQFF. The DNA for the CDR3 is TGTGCCAGCAGTTCGACTTCCTACAATGAGCAGTTCTTC.

The chain carries TRBV2 and TRBJ1-4; tentatively, D is TRBD1 (6 bases). Germline V gives CDR1 SNHLY, CDR2 FYNNEI. This CDR3 region has 16 residues. V was pared by 1 base and J by 5 bases, with 14 bases between. The CDR3 loop reads CASSEVGGGENEKLFF. CDR3 nucleotides: TGTGCCAGCAGTGAAGTTGGAGGGGGGGAGAATGAAAAACTGTTTTTT.

The chain's CDR3 is CASEEGQNGNQPQHF. Here the CDR3 DNA reads TGTGCCAGCGAGGAAGGGCAGAACGGCAATCAGCCCCAGCATTTT. The chain joins TRBV6-6 to TRBJ1-5, with D unclear. The CDR3 runs to 15 residues. The V gene's germline CDR1 is MNHNY and CDR2 SVGAGI (reference sequence). V was pared by 8 bases and J by 2 bases, with 16 bases between.

The chain is built from TRBV25-1 and TRBJ1-6, with TRBD1 matching 8 bases. CDR3 size: 12 residues. V gave up 8 bases and J gave up 9 bases; unmatched junction bases: 3. Germline V gives CDR1 MGHDK, CDR2 SYGVNS. The CDR3 bases are TGTGCCAGCGGACAGGGTAGTTCACCCCTCCACTTT. This sequence encodes CASGQGSSPLHF.

In this sample, this clone turned up once. The chain is built from TRBV13 and TRBJ2-5, with D tentatively TRBD1 or TRBD2 (6 bases each). CDR1 and CDR2 from the germline V gene are PRHDT and FYEKMQ (reference sequence). The CDR3 is 15 amino acids. V lost 1 base and J 1 base, leaving 10 bases between the germline ends. CDR3 in DNA: TGTGCCAGCAGCTTAGAGGGGGGAAGCCAAGAGACCCAGTACTTC. Protein sequence: CASSLEGGSQETQYF.

J is TRBJ2-7 and V is TRBV2; D perhaps matches TRBD2 (6 bases). This CDR3 region has 12 residues. Germline CDR1 and CDR2: SNHLY and FYNNEI. V dropped 6 bases and J dropped 9 bases, with 15 bases sitting between them. CDR3 in amino acids: CASRGTSQWQYF. The CDR3 DNA reads as TGTGCCAGCAGGGGGACTTCACAATGGCAGTACTTC.